This is a list of T cell receptor beta chains from one sample in a study of graft-versus-host responses after intestinal transplantation. Sequencing used immunoSEQ multiplex PCR; TCRdb keeps in-frame clones, though not all of them. Found here are around 15,000 clones, around a third of them singletons; the top ten hold approximately 3.7%. The source was alloreactive CD4+ T cells from a mixed lymphocyte reaction culture, collected before intestinal transplant. These receptors were collected from a human patient who received an intestinal transplant. Both conserved end residues are part of each CDR3. The D gene is left open where the match is weak. Only some rows state a clone size, as once, few, many or a class for expanded clones.

length: 14
D: TRBD2
size: NA
V: TRBV5-1
J: TRBJ2-5
DNA: TGCGCCAGCAGCTTGGTTAGCGGGAGAGAGACCCAGTACTTC
CDR3: CASSLVSGRETQYF

length: 17
D: TRBD2
size: NA
V: TRBV7-9
J: TRBJ2-2
DNA: TGTGCCAGCAGCTTAGGCCTAGCGGGAGATCAAGGCGGGGAGCTGTTTTTT
CDR3: CASSLGLAGDQGGELFF

length: 13
D: NA
size: NA
V: TRBV6-1
J: TRBJ1-2
DNA: TGTGCCAGCAGTGGATTTTCCAACTATGGCTACACCTTC
CDR3: CASSGFSNYGYTF

length: 14
D: NA
size: few
V: TRBV10-3
J: TRBJ1-5
DNA: TGTGCCATCAGAAGCACAGGTGACAATCAGCCCCAGCATTTT
CDR3: CAIRSTGDNQPQHF

length: 13
D: TRBD1
size: NA
V: TRBV10-1
J: TRBJ1-2
DNA: TGCGCCAGCAGTAAAGACAGGGGGCATGGCTACACCTTC
CDR3: CASSKDRGHGYTF

length: 14
D: TRBD2
size: NA
V: TRBV5-1
J: TRBJ2-1
DNA: TGCGCCAGCAGCCGGACTAGCGGAAACAATGAGCAGTTCTTC
CDR3: CASSRTSGNNEQFF

length: 15
D: TRBD1
size: medium-sized
V: TRBV5-1
J: TRBJ1-4
DNA: TGCGCCAGCAGCCTGACAGGGAGGCGGAATGAAAAACTGTTTTTT
CDR3: CASSLTGRRNEKLFF

length: 14
D: NA
size: few
V: TRBV7-2
J: TRBJ2-2
DNA: TGTGCCAGCAGCTTACCTAGCGCGGCCGGGGAGCTGTTTTTT
CDR3: CASSLPSAAGELFF

length: 14
D: NA
size: NA
V: TRBV5-4
J: TRBJ1-6
DNA: TGTGCCAGCAGCTTACAGGGAAAAATTTCACCCCTCCACTTT
CDR3: CASSLQGKISPLHF

length: 16
D: TRBD2
size: NA
V: TRBV4-2
J: TRBJ2-3
DNA: TGTGCCAGCAGCTACGGACTAGCGGGGGGAGGGGATACGCAGTATTTT
CDR3: CASSYGLAGGGDTQYF

length: 14
D: TRBD2
size: NA
V: TRBV2
J: TRBJ2-7
DNA: TGTGCCAGCACTGGACTAGCAAGAAAGTACGAGCAGTACTTC
CDR3: CASTGLARKYEQYF

length: 12
D: NA
size: NA
V: TRBV7-2
J: TRBJ2-7
DNA: TGTGCCAGCAGCGAGACAGACTACGAGCAGTACTTC
CDR3: CASSETDYEQYF

length: 16
D: TRBD1
size: medium-sized
V: TRBV14
J: TRBJ2-3
DNA: TGTGCCAGCAGCCAAGATTTGGGACAGGCTACAGATACGCAGTATTTT
CDR3: CASSQDLGQATDTQYF

length: 14
D: NA
size: few
V: TRBV7-2
J: TRBJ2-7
DNA: TGTGCCAGCAGCTTTAGGGAAGATAGGCGCGAGCAGTACTTC
CDR3: CASSFREDRREQYF

length: 12
D: NA
size: NA
V: TRBV29-1
J: TRBJ1-5
DNA: TGCAGCGTTGGACAGGGCAATCAGCCCCAGCATTTT
CDR3: CSVGQGNQPQHF

length: 15
D: NA
size: few
V: TRBV6-5
J: TRBJ1-2
DNA: TGTGCCAGCAGTCCAAGAGCGTGGGCCAACTATGGCTACACCTTC
CDR3: CASSPRAWANYGYTF

length: 14
D: TRBD1
size: NA
V: TRBV6-5
J: TRBJ1-4
DNA: TGTGCCAGCTCAACGGGACAGTCTAATGAAAAACTGTTTTTT
CDR3: CASSTGQSNEKLFF

length: 17
D: TRBD2
size: few
V: TRBV9
J: TRBJ2-5
DNA: TGTGCCAGCAGCGTAGGGAATAGCGGGGGGGTCCAAGAGACCCAGTACTTC
CDR3: CASSVGNSGGVQETQYF

length: 15
D: NA
size: NA
V: TRBV7-2
J: TRBJ1-6
DNA: TGTGCCAGCAGCTTAGAGGCAGGGGATAATTCACCCCTCCACTTT
CDR3: CASSLEAGDNSPLHF

length: 15
D: TRBD2
size: NA
V: TRBV4-2
J: TRBJ2-3
DNA: TGTGCCAGCAGCCGTCTAGCGGGGAACACAGATACGCAGTATTTT
CDR3: CASSRLAGNTDTQYF